These T cell receptor beta chains were read from a single sample in a study of blood T cell repertoires in COVID-19. TCRdb keeps only in-frame clones here, not all; method: immunoSEQ multiplex PCR. This table holds around 130,000 clones, 75% to 90% found once. Input material: peripheral blood. These receptors all stem from a human donor in a cohort sampled during active COVID-19. Each CDR3 is given with its conserved first and last residue. D genes are given only for firm matches. A row's size may be missing; if present it is once, few, many or a size class.

>NA|TRBJ1-4|once|TRBV30
TGTGCCTGGAGTGTCAAAGGAGGGGCTAATGAAAAACTGTTTTTT
CAWSVKGGANEKLFF
>NA|TRBJ2-1|NA|TRBV4-3
TGCGCCAGCAGCCAGGCCGGAGTGGGGGCCTTCAATGAGCAGTTCTTC
CASSQAGVGAFNEQFF
>NA|TRBJ1-2|few|TRBV6-2/TRBV6-3
TGTGCCAGCAGCCACGGGACAAACTATGGCTACACCTTC
CASSHGTNYGYTF
>NA|TRBJ1-6|NA|TRBV20-1
TGCAGTGCTAGTATTGGCAGGGGTGATTCACCCCTCCACTTT
CSASIGRGDSPLHF
>NA|TRBJ1-2|NA|TRBV30
TGTGCCTGGAGTTGGGGGGATCCTTTTCTTGGCTACACCTTC
CAWSWGDPFLGYTF
>NA|TRBJ2-7|NA|TRBV5-6
TGTGCCAGCAGCTTGGGAAAAGCGGGCGAGCAGTACTTC
CASSLGKAGEQYF
>NA|TRBJ1-1|NA|TRBV6-6
TGTGCCAGCAGCTTACAGGGGAACACTGAAGCTTTCTTT
CASSLQGNTEAFF
>NA|TRBJ2-3|NA|TRBV24-1
TGTGCCACCAGTGATTTGCAAGCCACAGATACGCAGTATTTT
CATSDLQATDTQYF
>TRBD2|TRBJ2-1|NA|TRBV11-2
TGTGCCAGCAGCTTAATGGCGGGAGGGACCAATGAGCAGTTCTTC
CASSLMAGGTNEQFF
>NA|TRBJ1-6|NA|TRBV7-8
TGTGCCAGCAGCTTAGCGATAACTTGGAATTCACCCCTCCACTTT
CASSLAITWNSPLHF
>NA|TRBJ1-2|NA|TRBV12-5
TGTGCTAGTGGTTTGGTAGCCTCTAATGGCTACACCTTC
CASGLVASNGYTF
>NA|TRBJ2-1|NA|TRBV6-5
TGTGCCAGCAGTGACTCGGGGGCCCTCAGGGATGAGCAGTTCTTC
CASSDSGALRDEQFF
>NA|TRBJ2-5|NA|TRBV5-6
TGTGCCAGCAGCTTGCCCGGGATCAAAGAGACCCAGTACTTC
CASSLPGIKETQYF
>TRBD1|TRBJ1-1|once|TRBV7-2
TGTGCCAGCAGCATTACGACAGGGGTGGGCACTGAAGCTTTCTTT
CASSITTGVGTEAFF
>NA|TRBJ1-4|NA|TRBV6-2/TRBV6-3
TGTGCCAGCAGTTACTCCCGGTTTAATGAAAAACTGTTTTTT
CASSYSRFNEKLFF
>TRBD1|TRBJ1-1|NA|TRBV14
TGTGCCAGCAGCCAAGATTGGGGAAGGGGGCACACTGAAGCTTTCTTT
CASSQDWGRGHTEAFF
>TRBD1|TRBJ1-1|NA|TRBV5-4
TGTGCCAGCAGCGGCAGCAGGGGGCTCACTGAAGCTTTCTTT
CASSGSRGLTEAFF
>NA|TRBJ2-1|NA|TRBV7-2
TGTGCCAGCAGCCATCTCAGCGGCGGAGGGCCCTACAATGAGCAGTTCTTC
CASSHLSGGGPYNEQFF
>TRBD1|TRBJ2-1|NA|TRBV5-1
TGCGCCAGCAGCTCACGGACAGGGGACAATGAGCAGTTCTTC
CASSSRTGDNEQFF
>NA|TRBJ1-5|NA|TRBV10-3
TGTGCCATCAGTAGGGGGAATCAGCCCCAGCATTTT
CAISRGNQPQHF
>NA|TRBJ2-1|NA|TRBV5-1
TGCGCCAGCAGCCGAACAGGGATGGGCTACAATGAGCAGTTCTTC
CASSRTGMGYNEQFF
>TRBD2|TRBJ2-1|NA|TRBV11-2
TGTGCCAGCAGCCTAGGGGCCCGGGAGGGGCAGTTCTTC
CASSLGAREGQFF
>TRBD1|TRBJ1-1|NA|TRBV7-2
TGTGCCAGCAGCCCCACGTTAGGACAGGGTCCGATGAACACTGAAGCTTTCTTT
CASSPTLGQGPMNTEAFF
>TRBD1|TRBJ1-5|NA|TRBV19
TGTGCCAGTAGTATCATGGGACAGTCTCATCAGCCCCAGCATTTT
CASSIMGQSHQPQHF